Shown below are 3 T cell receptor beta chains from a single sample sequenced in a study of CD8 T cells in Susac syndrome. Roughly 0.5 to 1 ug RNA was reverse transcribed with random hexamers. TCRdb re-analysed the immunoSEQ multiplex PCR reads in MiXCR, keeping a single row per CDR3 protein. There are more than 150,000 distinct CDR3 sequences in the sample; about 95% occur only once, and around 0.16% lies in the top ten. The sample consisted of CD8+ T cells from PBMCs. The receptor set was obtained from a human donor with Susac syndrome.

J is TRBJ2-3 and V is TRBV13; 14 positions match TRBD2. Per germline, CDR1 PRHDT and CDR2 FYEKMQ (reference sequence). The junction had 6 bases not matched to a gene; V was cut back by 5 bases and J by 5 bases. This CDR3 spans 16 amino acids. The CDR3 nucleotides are TGTGCCAGCAGCGCCGGACTAGCGGGGGGCCAAGATACGCAGTATTTT. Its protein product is CASSAGLAGGQDTQYF.

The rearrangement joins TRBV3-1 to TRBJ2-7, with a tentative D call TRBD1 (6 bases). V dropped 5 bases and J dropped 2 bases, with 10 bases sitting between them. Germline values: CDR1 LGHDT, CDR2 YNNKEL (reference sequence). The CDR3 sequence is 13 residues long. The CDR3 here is CASSWDTAYEQYF. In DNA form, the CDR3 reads TGTGCCAGCAGCTGGGACACTGCCTACGAGCAGTACTTC.

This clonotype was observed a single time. In DNA, the CDR3 is TGCAGTGCTAGCGGGGGGATGGCAGATACGCAGTATTTT. Protein sequence: CSASGGMADTQYF. The chain uses TRBV20-1 and TRBJ2-3; 7 bases map to TRBD2. CDR3 length equals 13 residues. CDR1 DFQATT and CDR2 SNEGSKA come from the germline V gene (reference sequence). V dropped 3 bases and J dropped 4; count of bases not matched to a gene: 4.